This T cell receptor (beta chain) was recorded in a study of blood T cell repertoires in COVID-19. For the study at large: Samples taken during acute and convalescent COVID-19 were collected in the United States, Italy and Spain. The cDNA or gDNA used as material had been derived from T cells, B-cell-depleted T cells, or PBMCs.

Generated by immunoSEQ multiplex PCR, the TCRdb table keeps only in-frame clones and is missing some. Here the sample spans about 180,000 clones, 80% to 90% being singletons. CDR3 size: 15 residues. Germline V gene sequence: CDR1 PRHDT, CDR2 FYEKMQ (reference sequence). Trimming took off 3 bases at V and 2 bases at J, with 13 bases between the two ends. This receptor was identified in a man between 18 and 35 years old who had recovered from COVID-19. The sample taken for sequencing was peripheral blood. The rearrangement links TRBV13 to TRBJ2-5; a possible D gene is TRBD2 (5 bases). The CDR3 DNA follows: TGTGCCAGCAGCTTCGAGGGAGTGGGGCAAGAGACCCAGTACTTC. Translating gives CASSFEGVGQETQYF.